This TCR beta chain was recovered during a study of T cell repertoires in cytomegalovirus infection. Study-wide context: Both CMV infection and a matching HLA type were indicated by public TCR beta signatures. Study observations and caveats: HLA-C-restricted TCR beta clonotypes specific for CMV led the ex vivo response. Summed frequency of shared TCR beta families picked out CMV carriers who also had the relevant HLA.

TCRdb reprocessed the reads with MiXCR, giving one entry per CDR3 protein. The repertoire holds over 200,000 distinct CDR3 sequences, with approximately 15% as singletons. A remark on this clonotype: Its antigen is unidentified.

CDR3 size: 15 residues. V shed 0 bases and J 3 bases; nucleotides not matched to a gene: 3. Germline loops: CDR1 ENHRY, CDR2 SYGVKD. This receptor was identified in a human donor in good health (CMV status not recorded). Some clones in this sample may be carry-over from other donors' samples. The source material was PBMCs. The chain recombines TRBV10-3 with TRBJ2-7; 9 bases fit TRBD1. The CDR3 DNA reads TGTGCCATCAGTGAGTCGACAGGGGGTTTCTACGAGCAGTACTTC. Its translation is CAISESTGGFYEQYF.